This TCR beta chain was obtained from a study of shared clonotypes between healthy human individuals. Notes on the study in general: Rarefaction showed that sequencing of sorted subsets was incomplete (despite large depth). Naive CD4 clonotype sharing across a few donors was approximately 5%.

The assay was immunoSEQ multiplex PCR, and TCRdb's table has in-frame clones only and misses some. The sample contains 2 million to 2.5 million clones, 93% of which appear only once. Germline V CDR1 and CDR2: SQVTM, ANQGSEA. The length of the CDR3 is 13 residues. Trimming stripped 5 bases from V and 8 bases from J, with 15 bases between. Comments on this clone: Its antigen is unknown.

Sequenced input: naive CD4+ T cells from PBMCs. Subset specified: CD45RA+ positively selected. The clonotype originates from a man aged 18 to 30 in good health. Some clones in this sample may be carry-over from other donors' samples. The chain carries TRBV29-1 and TRBJ1-4, with D possibly being TRBD1 (5 bases). CDR3: CSVSRDRGEKLFF. The DNA for the CDR3 is TGCAGCGTTTCCCGGGATCGGGGGGAAAAACTGTTTTTT.